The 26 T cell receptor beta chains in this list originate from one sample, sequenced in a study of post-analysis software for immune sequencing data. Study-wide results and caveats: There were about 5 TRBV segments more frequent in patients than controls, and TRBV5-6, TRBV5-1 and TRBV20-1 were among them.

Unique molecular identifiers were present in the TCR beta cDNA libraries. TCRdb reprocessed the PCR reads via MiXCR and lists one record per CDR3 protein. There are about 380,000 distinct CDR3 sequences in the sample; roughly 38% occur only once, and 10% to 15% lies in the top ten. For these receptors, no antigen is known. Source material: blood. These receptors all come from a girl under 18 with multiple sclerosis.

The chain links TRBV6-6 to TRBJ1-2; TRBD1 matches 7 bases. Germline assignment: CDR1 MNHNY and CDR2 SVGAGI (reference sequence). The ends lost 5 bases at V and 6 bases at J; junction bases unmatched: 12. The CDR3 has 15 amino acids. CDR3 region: CASSTAVGRGDGYTF. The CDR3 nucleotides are TGTGCCAGCAGTACCGCTGTAGGCAGGGGGGATGGCTACACCTTC.

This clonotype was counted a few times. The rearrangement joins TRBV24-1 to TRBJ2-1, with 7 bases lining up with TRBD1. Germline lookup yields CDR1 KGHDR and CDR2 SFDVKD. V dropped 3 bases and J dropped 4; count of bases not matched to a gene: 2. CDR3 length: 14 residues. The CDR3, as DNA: TGTGCCACCAGTGATGACAGGGTTTACAATGAGCAGTTCTTC. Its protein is CATSDDRVYNEQFF.

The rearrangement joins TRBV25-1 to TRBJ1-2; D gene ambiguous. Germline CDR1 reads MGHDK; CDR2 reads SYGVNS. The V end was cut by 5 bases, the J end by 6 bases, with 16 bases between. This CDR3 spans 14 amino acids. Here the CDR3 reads CASSRTTGLDGYTF. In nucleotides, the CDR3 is TGTGCCAGCAGTCGGACTACCGGGTTGGATGGCTACACCTTC.

The DNA of the CDR3 is TGTGCCAGCTCACCGCTGAGCTCCTACAATGAGCAGTTCTTC. Protein product: CASSPLSSYNEQFF. The V gene is TRBV18, the J gene TRBJ2-1, with D unclear. V gave up 3 bases and J gave up 0 bases, with 6 bases separating them. The V gene's germline CDR1 is KGHSH and CDR2 LQKENI. CDR3 length: 14 residues.

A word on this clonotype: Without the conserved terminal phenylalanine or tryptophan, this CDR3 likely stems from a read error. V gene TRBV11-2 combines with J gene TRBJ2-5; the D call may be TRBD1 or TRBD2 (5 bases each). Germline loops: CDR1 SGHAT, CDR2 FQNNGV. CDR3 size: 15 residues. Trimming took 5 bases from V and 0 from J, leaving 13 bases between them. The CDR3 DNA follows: TGTGCCAGCAGCCCTTGGGGACCAGACCAAGAGACCCAGTACTGC. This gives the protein CASSPWGPDQETQYC.

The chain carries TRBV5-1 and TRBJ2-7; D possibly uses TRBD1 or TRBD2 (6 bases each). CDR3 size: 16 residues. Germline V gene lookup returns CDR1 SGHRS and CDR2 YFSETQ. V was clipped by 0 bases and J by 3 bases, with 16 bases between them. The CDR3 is CASSLERGAVGYEQYF. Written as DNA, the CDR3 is TGCGCCAGCAGCTTGGAAAGGGGGGCGGTAGGCTACGAGCAGTACTTC.

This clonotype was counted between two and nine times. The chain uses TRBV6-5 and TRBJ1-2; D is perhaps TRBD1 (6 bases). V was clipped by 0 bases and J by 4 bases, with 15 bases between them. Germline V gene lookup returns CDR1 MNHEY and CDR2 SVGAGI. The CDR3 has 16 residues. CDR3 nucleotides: TGTGCCAGCAGTTACTCGCTGGGGGCAGGGAGCTATGGCTACACCTTC. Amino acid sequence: CASSYSLGAGSYGYTF.

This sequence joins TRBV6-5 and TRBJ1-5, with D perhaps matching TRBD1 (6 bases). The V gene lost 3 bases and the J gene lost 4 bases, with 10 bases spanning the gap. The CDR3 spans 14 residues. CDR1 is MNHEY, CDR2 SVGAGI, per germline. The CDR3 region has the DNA TGTGCCAGCAGTTATTCCCAGGGGAATCAGCCCCAGCATTTT. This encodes CASSYSQGNQPQHF.

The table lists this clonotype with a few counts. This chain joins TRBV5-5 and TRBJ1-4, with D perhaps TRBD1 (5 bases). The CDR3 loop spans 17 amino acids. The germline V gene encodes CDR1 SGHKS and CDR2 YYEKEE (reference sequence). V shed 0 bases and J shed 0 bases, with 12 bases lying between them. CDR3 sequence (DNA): TGTGCCAGCAGCTTGGAGGGGTGGAGCACAACTAATGAAAAACTGTTTTTT. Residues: CASSLEGWSTTNEKLFF. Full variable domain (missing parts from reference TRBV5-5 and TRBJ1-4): DAGVTQSPTHLIKTRGQQVTLRCSPISGHKSVSWYQQVLGQGPQFIFQYYEKEERGRGNFPDRFSARQFPNYSSELNVNALLLGDSALYLCASSLEGWSTTNEKLFFGSGTQLSVL.

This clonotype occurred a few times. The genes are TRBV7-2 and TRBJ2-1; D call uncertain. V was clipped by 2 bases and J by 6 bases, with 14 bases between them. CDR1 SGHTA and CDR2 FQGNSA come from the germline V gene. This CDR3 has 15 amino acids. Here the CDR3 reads CASSLNLGTFNEQFF. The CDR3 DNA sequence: TGTGCCAGCAGCTTAAATTTGGGCACCTTCAATGAGCAGTTCTTC. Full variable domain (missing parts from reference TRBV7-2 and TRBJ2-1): GAGVSQSPSNKVTEKGKDVELRCDPISGHTALYWYRQSLGQGLEFLIYFQGNSAPDKSGLPSDRFSAERTGGSVSTLTIQRTQQEDSAVYLCASSLNLGTFNEQFFGPGTRLTVL.

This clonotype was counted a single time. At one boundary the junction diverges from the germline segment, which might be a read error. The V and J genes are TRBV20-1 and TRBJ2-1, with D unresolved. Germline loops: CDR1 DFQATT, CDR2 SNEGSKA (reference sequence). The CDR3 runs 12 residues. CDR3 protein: CSAGDINNEQFF. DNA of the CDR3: TGCAGTGCTGGAGATATCAACAATGAGCAGTTCTTC.

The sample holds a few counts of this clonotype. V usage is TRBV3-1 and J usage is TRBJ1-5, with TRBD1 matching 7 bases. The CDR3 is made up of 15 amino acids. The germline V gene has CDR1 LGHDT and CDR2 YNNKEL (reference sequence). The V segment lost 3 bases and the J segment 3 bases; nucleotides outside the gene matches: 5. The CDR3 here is CASSHPTGTNQPQHF. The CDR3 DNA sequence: TGTGCCAGCAGCCACCCGACAGGGACCAATCAGCCCCAGCATTTT. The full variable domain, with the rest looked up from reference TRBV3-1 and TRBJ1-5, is DTAVSQTPKYLVTQMGNDKSIKCEQNLGHDTMYWYKQDSKKFLKIMFSYNNKELIINETVPNRFSPKSPDKAHLNLHINSLELGDSAVYFCASSHPTGTNQPQHFGDGTRLSIL.

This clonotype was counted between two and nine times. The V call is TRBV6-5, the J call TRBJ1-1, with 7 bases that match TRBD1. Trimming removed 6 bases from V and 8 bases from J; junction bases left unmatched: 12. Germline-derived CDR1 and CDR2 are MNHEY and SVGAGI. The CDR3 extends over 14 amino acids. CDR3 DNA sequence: TGTGCCAGCAGGGGGGGGACAGCTATAGGGGAAGCTTTCTTT. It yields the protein CASRGGTAIGEAFF.

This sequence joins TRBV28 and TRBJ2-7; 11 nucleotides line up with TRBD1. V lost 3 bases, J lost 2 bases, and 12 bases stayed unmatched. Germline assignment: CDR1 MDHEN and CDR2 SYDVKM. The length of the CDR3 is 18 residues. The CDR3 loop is CASSFTSARTGGPYEQYF. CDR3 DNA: TGTGCCAGCAGTTTCACAAGCGCGCGGACAGGGGGCCCCTACGAGCAGTACTTC.

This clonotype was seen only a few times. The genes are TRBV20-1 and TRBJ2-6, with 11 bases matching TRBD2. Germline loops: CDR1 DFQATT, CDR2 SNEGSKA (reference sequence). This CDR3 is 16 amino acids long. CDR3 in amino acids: CGLSGGALSGANVLTF. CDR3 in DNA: TGCGGCCTTAGCGGGGGGGCGCTTTCTGGGGCCAACGTCCTGACTTTC.

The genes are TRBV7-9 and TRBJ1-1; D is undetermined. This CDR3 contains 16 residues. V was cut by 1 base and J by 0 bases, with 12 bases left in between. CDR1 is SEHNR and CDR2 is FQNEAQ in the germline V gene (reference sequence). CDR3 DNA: TGTGCCAGCAGCTTAGGCTTGCTCGATTTGAACACTGAAGCTTTCTTT. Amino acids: CASSLGLLDLNTEAFF.

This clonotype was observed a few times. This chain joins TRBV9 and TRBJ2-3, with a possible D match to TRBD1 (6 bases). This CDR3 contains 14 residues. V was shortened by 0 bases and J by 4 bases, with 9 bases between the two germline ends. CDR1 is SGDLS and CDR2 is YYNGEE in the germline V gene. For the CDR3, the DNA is TGTGCCAGCAGCGTAGCGCCAGGGGCAGATACGCAGTATTTT. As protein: CASSVAPGADTQYF. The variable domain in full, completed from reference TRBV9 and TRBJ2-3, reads DSGVTQTPKHLITATGQRVTLRCSPRSGDLSVYWYQQSLDQGLQFLIQYYNGEERAKGNILERFSAQQFPDLHSELNLSSLELGDSALYFCASSVAPGADTQYFGPGTRLTVL.

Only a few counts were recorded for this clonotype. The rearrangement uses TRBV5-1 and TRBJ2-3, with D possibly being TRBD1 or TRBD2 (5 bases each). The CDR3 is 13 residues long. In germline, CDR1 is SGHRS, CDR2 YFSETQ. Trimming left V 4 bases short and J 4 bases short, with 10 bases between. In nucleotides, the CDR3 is TGCGCCAGCAGCCGGGACCTTGCAGATACGCAGTATTTT. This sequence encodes CASSRDLADTQYF.

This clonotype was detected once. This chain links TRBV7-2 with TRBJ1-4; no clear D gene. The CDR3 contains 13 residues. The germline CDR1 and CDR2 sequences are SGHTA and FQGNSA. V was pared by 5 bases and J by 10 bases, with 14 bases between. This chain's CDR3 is CASSLIRSGKLFF. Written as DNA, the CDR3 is TGTGCCAGCAGCCTTATAAGGTCCGGAAAACTGTTTTTT.

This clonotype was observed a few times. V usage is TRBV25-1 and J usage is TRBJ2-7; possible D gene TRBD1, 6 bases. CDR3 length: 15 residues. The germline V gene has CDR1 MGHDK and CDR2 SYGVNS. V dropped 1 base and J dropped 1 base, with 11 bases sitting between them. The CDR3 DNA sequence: TGTGCCAGCAGTGAATCGGGGACATATTCCTACGAGCAGTACTTC. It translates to CASSESGTYSYEQYF.

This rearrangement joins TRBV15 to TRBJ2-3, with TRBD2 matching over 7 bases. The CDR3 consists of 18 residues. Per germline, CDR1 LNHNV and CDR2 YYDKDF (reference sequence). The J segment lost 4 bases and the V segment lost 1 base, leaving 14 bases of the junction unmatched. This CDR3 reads CATSRVGGWDSSADTQYF. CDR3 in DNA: TGTGCCACCAGCAGAGTCGGGGGGTGGGACTCTAGCGCAGATACGCAGTATTTT.

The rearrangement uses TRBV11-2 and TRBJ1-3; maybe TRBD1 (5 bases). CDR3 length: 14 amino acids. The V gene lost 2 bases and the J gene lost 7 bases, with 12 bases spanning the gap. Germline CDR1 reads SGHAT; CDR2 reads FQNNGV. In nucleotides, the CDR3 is TGTGCCAGCAGCTTAAGCAGGGAATGGAACACCATATATTTT. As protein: CASSLSREWNTIYF.

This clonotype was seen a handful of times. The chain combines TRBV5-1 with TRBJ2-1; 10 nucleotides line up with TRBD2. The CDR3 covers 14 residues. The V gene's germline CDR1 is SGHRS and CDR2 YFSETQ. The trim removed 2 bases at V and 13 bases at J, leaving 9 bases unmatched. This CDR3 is CASSLTSGAWSQFF. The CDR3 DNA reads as TGCGCCAGCAGCTTAACTAGCGGGGCATGGAGTCAGTTCTTC.

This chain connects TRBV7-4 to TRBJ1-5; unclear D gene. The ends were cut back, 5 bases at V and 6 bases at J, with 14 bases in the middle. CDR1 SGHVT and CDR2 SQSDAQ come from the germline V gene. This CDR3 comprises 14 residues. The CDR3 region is CASSRTSSSQPQHF. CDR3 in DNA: TGTGCCAGCAGCCGGACCTCCAGTAGTCAGCCCCAGCATTTT.

CDR3 amino acids: CASSRLAGVDTQYF. The DNA of the CDR3 is TGTGCCAGCAGTCGACTAGCGGGGGTGGATACGCAGTATTTT. The chain is built from TRBV27 and TRBJ2-3; 12 bases line up with TRBD2. CDR1 MNHEY and CDR2 SMNVEV come from the germline V gene (reference sequence). The CDR3 length is 14 residues. With V trimmed by 5 bases and J by 6 bases, 3 bases remained unmatched.

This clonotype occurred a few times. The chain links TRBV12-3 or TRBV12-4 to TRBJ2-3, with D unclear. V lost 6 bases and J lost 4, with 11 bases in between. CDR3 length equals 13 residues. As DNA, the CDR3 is TGTGCCAGCAGGCCCTTGGCCTCAGATACGCAGTATTTT. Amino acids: CASRPLASDTQYF.